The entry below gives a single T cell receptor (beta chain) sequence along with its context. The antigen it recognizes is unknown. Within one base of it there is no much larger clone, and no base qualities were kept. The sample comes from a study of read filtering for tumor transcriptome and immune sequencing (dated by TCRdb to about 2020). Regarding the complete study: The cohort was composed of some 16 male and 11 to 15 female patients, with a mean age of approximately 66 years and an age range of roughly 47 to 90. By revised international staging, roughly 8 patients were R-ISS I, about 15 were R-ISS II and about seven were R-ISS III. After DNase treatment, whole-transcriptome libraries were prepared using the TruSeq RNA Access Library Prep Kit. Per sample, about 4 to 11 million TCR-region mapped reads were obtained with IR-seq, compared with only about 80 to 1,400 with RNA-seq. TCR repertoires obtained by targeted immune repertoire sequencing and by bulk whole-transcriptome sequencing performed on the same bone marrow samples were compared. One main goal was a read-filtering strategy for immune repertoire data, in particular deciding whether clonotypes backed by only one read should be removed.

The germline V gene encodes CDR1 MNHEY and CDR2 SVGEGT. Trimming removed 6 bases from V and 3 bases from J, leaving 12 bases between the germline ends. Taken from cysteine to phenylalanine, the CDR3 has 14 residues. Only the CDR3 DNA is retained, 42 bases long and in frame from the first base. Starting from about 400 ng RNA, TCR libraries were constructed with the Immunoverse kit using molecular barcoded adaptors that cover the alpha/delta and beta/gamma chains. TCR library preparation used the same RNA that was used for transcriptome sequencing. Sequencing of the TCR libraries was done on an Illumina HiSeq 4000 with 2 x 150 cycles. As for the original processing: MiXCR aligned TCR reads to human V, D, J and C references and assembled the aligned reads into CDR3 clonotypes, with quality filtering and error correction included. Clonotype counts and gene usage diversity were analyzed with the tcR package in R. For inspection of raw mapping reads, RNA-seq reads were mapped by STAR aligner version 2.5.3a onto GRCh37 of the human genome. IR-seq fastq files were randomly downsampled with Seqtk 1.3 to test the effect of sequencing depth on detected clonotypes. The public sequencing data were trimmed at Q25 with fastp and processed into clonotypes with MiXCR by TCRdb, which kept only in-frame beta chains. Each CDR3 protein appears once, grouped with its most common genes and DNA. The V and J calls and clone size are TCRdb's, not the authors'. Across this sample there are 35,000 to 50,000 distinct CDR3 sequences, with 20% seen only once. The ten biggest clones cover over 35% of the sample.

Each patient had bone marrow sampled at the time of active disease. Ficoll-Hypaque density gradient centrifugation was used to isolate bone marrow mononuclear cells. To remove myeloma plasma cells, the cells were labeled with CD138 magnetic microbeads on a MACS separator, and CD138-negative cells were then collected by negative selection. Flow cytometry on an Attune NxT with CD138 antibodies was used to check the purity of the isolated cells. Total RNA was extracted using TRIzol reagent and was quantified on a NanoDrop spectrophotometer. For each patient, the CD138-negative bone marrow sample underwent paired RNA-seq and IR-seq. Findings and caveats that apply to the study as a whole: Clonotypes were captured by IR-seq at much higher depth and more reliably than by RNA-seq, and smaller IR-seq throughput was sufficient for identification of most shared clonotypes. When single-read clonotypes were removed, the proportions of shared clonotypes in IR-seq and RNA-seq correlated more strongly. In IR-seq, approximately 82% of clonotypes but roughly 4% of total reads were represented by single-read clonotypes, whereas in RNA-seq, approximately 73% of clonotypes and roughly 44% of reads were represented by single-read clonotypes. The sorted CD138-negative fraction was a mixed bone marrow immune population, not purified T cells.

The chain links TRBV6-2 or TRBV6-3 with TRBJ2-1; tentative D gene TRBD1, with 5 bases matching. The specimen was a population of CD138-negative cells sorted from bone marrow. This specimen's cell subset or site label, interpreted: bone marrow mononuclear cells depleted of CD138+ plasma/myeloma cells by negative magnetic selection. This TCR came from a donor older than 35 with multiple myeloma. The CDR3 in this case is CASSHTTVYNEQFF. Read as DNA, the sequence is TGTGCCAGCAGCCACACGACAGTCTACAATGAGCAGTTCTTC.